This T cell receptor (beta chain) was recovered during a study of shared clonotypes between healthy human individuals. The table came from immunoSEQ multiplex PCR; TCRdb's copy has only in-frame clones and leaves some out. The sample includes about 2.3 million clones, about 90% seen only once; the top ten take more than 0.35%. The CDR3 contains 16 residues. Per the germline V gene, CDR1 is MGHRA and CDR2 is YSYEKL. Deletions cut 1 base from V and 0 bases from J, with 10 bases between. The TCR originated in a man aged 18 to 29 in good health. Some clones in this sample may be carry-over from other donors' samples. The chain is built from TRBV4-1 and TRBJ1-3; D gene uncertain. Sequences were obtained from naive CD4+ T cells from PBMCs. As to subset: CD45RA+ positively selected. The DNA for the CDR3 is TGCGCCAGCAGCCAAGGGCCGTACCTCTCTGGAAACACCATATATTTT. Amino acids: CASSQGPYLSGNTIYF.